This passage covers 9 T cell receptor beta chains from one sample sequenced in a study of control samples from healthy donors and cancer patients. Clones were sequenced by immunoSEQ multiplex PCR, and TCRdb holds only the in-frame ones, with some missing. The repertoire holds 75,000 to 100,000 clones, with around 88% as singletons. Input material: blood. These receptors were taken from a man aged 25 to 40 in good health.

The CDR3 loop is CASSVGLSVSGNTIYF. CDR3 bases: TGTGCCAGCAGCGTAGGGTTAAGCGTCTCTGGAAACACCATATATTTT. This rearrangement joins TRBV9 to TRBJ1-3; no definite D call. Germline V lookup: CDR1 SGDLS, CDR2 YYNGEE. This CDR3 contains 16 residues. Trimming removed 0 bases at V and 0 bases at J, with 10 bases between. The variable domain in full, completed from reference TRBV9 and TRBJ1-3, reads DSGVTQTPKHLITATGQRVTLRCSPRSGDLSVYWYQQSLDQGLQFLIQYYNGEERAKGNILERFSAQQFPDLHSELNLSSLELGDSALYFCASSVGLSVSGNTIYFGEGSWLTVV.

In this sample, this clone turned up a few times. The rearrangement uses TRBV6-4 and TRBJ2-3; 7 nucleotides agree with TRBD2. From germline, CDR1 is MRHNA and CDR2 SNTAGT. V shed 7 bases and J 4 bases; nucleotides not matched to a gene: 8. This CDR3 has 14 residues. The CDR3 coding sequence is TGTGCCAGCAAGGCGGGAGAGAGCGCAGATACGCAGTATTTT. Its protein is CASKAGESADTQYF.

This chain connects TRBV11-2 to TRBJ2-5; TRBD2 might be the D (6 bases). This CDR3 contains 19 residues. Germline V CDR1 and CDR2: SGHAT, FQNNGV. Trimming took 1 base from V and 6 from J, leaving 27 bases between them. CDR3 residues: CASSLGVGSGGMHLKTQYF. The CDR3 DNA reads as TGTGCCAGCAGCTTAGGAGTGGGTTCGGGCGGGATGCACTTGAAGACCCAGTACTTC.

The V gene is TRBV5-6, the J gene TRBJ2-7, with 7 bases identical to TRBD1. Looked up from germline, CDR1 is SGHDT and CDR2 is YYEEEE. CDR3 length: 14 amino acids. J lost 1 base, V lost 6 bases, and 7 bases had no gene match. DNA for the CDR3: TGTGCCAGCACCTTTCGGACAGGTTCCTACGAGCAGTACTTC. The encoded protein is CASTFRTGSYEQYF.

CDR3 protein: CASSLPTGMGSYNEQFF. The CDR3 region has the DNA TGTGCCAGCAGCCTTCCGACAGGCATGGGGTCCTACAATGAGCAGTTCTTC. The chain uses TRBV6-2 or TRBV6-3 and TRBJ2-1; the D gene is possibly TRBD1 (6 bases). Germline CDR1 MNHEY, CDR2 SVGEGT. This CDR3 is 17 amino acids long. V was shortened by 6 bases and J by 1 base, with 19 bases between the two germline ends.

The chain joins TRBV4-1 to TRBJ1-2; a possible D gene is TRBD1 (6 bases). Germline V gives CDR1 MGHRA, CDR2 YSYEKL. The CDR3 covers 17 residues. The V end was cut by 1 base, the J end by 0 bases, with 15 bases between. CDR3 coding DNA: TGCGCCAGCAGCCAAGCAAGGGGGAGATCCACTAACTATGGCTACACCTTC. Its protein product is CASSQARGRSTNYGYTF.

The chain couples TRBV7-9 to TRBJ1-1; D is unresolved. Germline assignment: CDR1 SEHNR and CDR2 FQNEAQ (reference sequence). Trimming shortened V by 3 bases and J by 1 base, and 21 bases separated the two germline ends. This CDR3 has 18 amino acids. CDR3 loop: CASSFAQFDGWRNTEAFF. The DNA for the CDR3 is TGTGCCAGCAGCTTCGCCCAGTTTGATGGGTGGAGGAACACTGAAGCTTTCTTT.

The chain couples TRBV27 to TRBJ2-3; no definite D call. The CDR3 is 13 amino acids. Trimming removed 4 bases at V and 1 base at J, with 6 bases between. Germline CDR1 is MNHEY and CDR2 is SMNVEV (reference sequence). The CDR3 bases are TGTGCCAGCAGTTATTTGGGCACAGATACGCAGTATTTT. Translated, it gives CASSYLGTDTQYF.

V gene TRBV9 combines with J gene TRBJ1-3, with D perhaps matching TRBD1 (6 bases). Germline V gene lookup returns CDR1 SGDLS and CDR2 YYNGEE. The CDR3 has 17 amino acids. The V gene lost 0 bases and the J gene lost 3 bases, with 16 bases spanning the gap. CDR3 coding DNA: TGTGCCAGCAGCGTAGACGCCAGGGGATTTTTTGGAAACACCATATATTTT. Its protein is CASSVDARGFFGNTIYF.